The rows below give T cell receptor beta chains drawn from one sample of a study of blood T cells in healthy people across ages. One entry per CDR3 protein, called by TCRdb with MiXCR from the 5' RACE reads. The sample yields about a million distinct CDR3 sequences, about two fifths seen once. Sample: blood. These receptors all come from a man aged 18 to 29 in good health. Each CDR3 is given with its conserved first and last residue. The order of the fields is V gene, D gene, J gene, CDR3 length, clone size, CDR3 DNA, CDR3 protein. The D gene is left open where the match is weak. Only some rows state a clone size, as once, few, many or a class for expanded clones.

TRBV20-1	TRBD2	TRBJ2-7	15	few	TGCAGTGCTAGAGCCCGGGGGGGCCTAGACAATGAGCAGTACTTC	CSARARGGLDNEQYF
TRBV12-3/TRBV12-4	-	TRBJ2-7	19	few	TGTGCCAGCAGTTTAGCGGGGTTAGGGGACACCCTACACTCCTACGAGCAGTACTTC	CASSLAGLGDTLHSYEQYF
TRBV29-1	-	TRBJ2-7	11	few	TGCGCGGGACAGCACACCTACGAGCAGTACTTC	CAGQHTYEQYF
TRBV6-4	-	TRBJ2-1	13	-	TGTGCCAGCAGGGGCTCAGGGGGGAATGAGCAGTTCTTC	CASRGSGGNEQFF
TRBV6-5	-	TRBJ2-1	12	many	TGTGCCAGCAGAAACAGGTGGGATGAGCAGTTCTTC	CASRNRWDEQFF
TRBV7-9	-	TRBJ2-3	15	once	TGTGCCAGCAGCCTATCCGGACTCCCCACAGGTACGCAGTATTTT	CASSLSGLPTGTQYF
TRBV11-1	-	TRBJ2-1	14	-	TGTGCCAGCAGCTTAGCAGCTACCTACAATGAGCAGTTCTTC	CASSLAATYNEQFF
TRBV5-5	TRBD2	TRBJ2-1	16	-	TGTGCCAGCAGCCGCGGACTAGAAGGCTCCTACAATGAGCAGTTCTTC	CASSRGLEGSYNEQFF
TRBV9	-	TRBJ1-5	13	-	TGTGCCAGCAGCGTACGGATGTTGGGGCCCCAGCATTTT	CASSVRMLGPQHF
TRBV27	TRBD2	TRBJ2-5	15	few	TGTGCCAGCGGATTCCCGGGACTAGCGGCAAATGAGCAGTACTTC	CASGFPGLAANEQYF
TRBV6-5	-	TRBJ2-2	12	-	TGTGCCAGCAACAGAAACACCGGGGAGCTGTTTTTT	CASNRNTGELFF
TRBV6-5	TRBD2	TRBJ2-7	13	few	TGTGCCAGCAGTCGAGAGAGACTAGCGCGGCAGTACTTC	CASSRERLARQYF
TRBV6-2/TRBV6-3	TRBD2	TRBJ2-3	16	-	TGTGCCAGCAGTTACTATGGTAGCGGGAGCACAGATACGCAGTATTTT	CASSYYGSGSTDTQYF
TRBV20-1	TRBD1	TRBJ2-1	15	-	TGCAGTGCTCGGATGGGGACAGGGGGTTGGAATGAGCAGTTCTTC	CSARMGTGGWNEQFF
TRBV7-8	TRBD1	TRBJ2-3	17	-	TGTGCCAGCAGCTTAGGGCCCCCGGGACAGGCGTATCAGCCCCAGTATTTT	CASSLGPPGQAYQPQYF
TRBV9	TRBD2	TRBJ2-5	15	-	TGTGCCAGCAGCGTAGGACTAGCATACCAAGAGACCCAGTACTTC	CASSVGLAYQETQYF
TRBV7-2	-	TRBJ2-7	14	many	TGTGCCAGCAGCCCTCCAACAGGCGCCTACGAGCAGTACTTC	CASSPPTGAYEQYF
TRBV7-2	-	TRBJ1-5	13	-	TGTGCCAGCAGCTTAGTTTGGGCCCAGCCCCAGCATTTT	CASSLVWAQPQHF
TRBV5-1	TRBD1	TRBJ2-1	14	few	TGCGCCAGCAGCTTGGTGCAGGGGGCTAATGAGCAGTTCTTC	CASSLVQGANEQFF
TRBV15	-	TRBJ2-1	14	-	TGTGCCACCAGCAGAGATCTCACTTACAATGAGCAGTTCTTC	CATSRDLTYNEQFF
TRBV28	-	TRBJ2-1	8	-	TGTGCAGTCAATGAGCAGTTCTTC	CAVNEQFF
TRBV4-1	TRBD1	TRBJ2-4	15	-	TGCGCCAGCAGCCAAAATCAGGACAGGACTGGCAAGCAGTACTTC	CASSQNQDRTGKQYF
TRBV27	-	TRBJ1-2	16	-	TGTGCCAGCTCCCCCGGGGTTGTCCAGCAGGTCTATGGCTACACCTTC	CASSPGVVQQVYGYTF
TRBV21-1	-	TRBJ1-2	14	-	TGTGCCAGCAGCACTCCCCCCGGGGACGATGGCTACACCTTC	CASSTPPGDDGYTF
TRBV6-5	-	TRBJ2-7	15	-	TGTGCCAGCAGTTACTCTCGGCGGTTCTACAATGAGCAGTACTTC	CASSYSRRFYNEQYF
TRBV7-2	TRBD2	TRBJ2-7	15	few	TGTGCCAGCAGCTTAGGACTAGCGGGGGGATACGAGCAGTACTTC	CASSLGLAGGYEQYF
TRBV2	-	TRBJ1-5	18	-	TGTGCCAGCAGTGCGGGCCCAGCCGAAATTTATAGCAATCAGCCCCAGCATTTT	CASSAGPAEIYSNQPQHF
TRBV13	-	TRBJ1-1	14	-	TGTGCCAGCAGCCCTCGGGGACCGAACACTGGAGCTTTCTTT	CASSPRGPNTGAFF
TRBV15	-	TRBJ1-5	14	-	TGTGCCACCAGCAGAGATTATAGCAATCAGCCCCAGCATTTT	CATSRDYSNQPQHF
TRBV7-9	TRBD1	TRBJ1-2	15	-	TGTGCCAGCAGCCCCCGGGACAGCGTATGGTATGGCTACACCTTC	CASSPRDSVWYGYTF
TRBV9	-	TRBJ1-2	13	-	TGTGCCAGCAGCGACTCGGACGGGTATGGCTACACCTTC	CASSDSDGYGYTF
TRBV27	-	TRBJ1-2	14	few	TGTGCCAGCCGGCGAGACGGCACTAACTATGGCTACACCTTC	CASRRDGTNYGYTF
TRBV6-6	-	TRBJ2-2	15	many	TGTGCCAGCAGAACCGCCGGGCCTCGTACCGGGGAGCTGTTTTTT	CASRTAGPRTGELFF
TRBV25-1	-	TRBJ2-3	14	-	TGTGCCAGCAGTGATCCCGGTCCCACAGATACGCAGTATTTT	CASSDPGPTDTQYF
TRBV20-1	TRBD1	TRBJ1-6	14	few	TGCAGTGCTAGAGATCCGACAGGGGATTCACCCCTCCACTTT	CSARDPTGDSPLHF
TRBV25-1	TRBD2	TRBJ2-1	14	-	TGTGCCAGCACAGAGGCGGGGGGACACAATGAGCAGTTCTTC	CASTEAGGHNEQFF
TRBV7-8	-	TRBJ1-1	13	few	TGTGCCAGCAGCTTACTAGCGAACACTGAAGCTTTCTTT	CASSLLANTEAFF
TRBV20-1	-	TRBJ2-5	14	few	TGCAGTGCTAGGGGCCTCGGGGGCCAAAAGACCCAGTACTTC	CSARGLGGQKTQYF
TRBV4-3	-	TRBJ2-7	16	-	TGCGCCAGCAGCCAAGTCTCTGGAGGTATCTACAATGAGCAGTACTTC	CASSQVSGGIYNEQYF
TRBV20-1	TRBD1	TRBJ1-5	15	-	TGCAGTGCTACAGGGGGGGCCAATAGCAATCAGCCCCAGCATTTT	CSATGGANSNQPQHF
TRBV9	TRBD1	TRBJ1-1	18	-	TGTGCCAGCAGCGACTTAAGCCACAAGACCCCGGGACAGGGCTCAGCTTTCTTT	CASSDLSHKTPGQGSAFF
TRBV20-1	-	TRBJ1-5	15	-	TGCAGTGCTGGGGGGGACACCAATAGCAATCAGCCCCAGCATTTT	CSAGGDTNSNQPQHF